This T cell receptor beta chain stems from a study of read filtering for tumor transcriptome and immune sequencing. As for the study in general: Per sample, TCR-region reads ranged about 4.05 to 11 million by IR-seq, roughly 80 to 1273 by RNA-seq.

Molecular barcoded adaptors covering alpha/delta and beta/gamma chains were used on around 370 ng RNA. TCRdb analysed the reads with MiXCR anew, one entry per CDR3 protein. The table lists more than 20,000 distinct CDR3 sequences, about 20% of them singletons, with 40% to 55% in the top ten. The CDR3 sequence is 13 residues long. V lost 1 base and J 0 bases, leaving 4 bases between the germline ends. Germline CDR1 is SQVTM and CDR2 is ANQGSEA. This clonotype has a handful of counts. Its specificity is unknown. Study-wide points: Even smaller IR-seq throughput identified most shared clonotypes. In IR-seq, single-read clonotypes were approximately 79% of clonotypes but roughly 3.5% of reads.

The gene calls are TRBV29-1 and TRBJ2-4; no firm D call. The origin of this receptor is a donor at least 40 years old with multiple myeloma. Input material: a population of CD138-negative cells sorted from bone marrow. The CDR3 loop reads CSVEVTAKNIQYF. The CDR3 DNA reads TGCAGCGTTGAAGTAACAGCCAAAAACATTCAGTACTTC.